This T cell receptor beta chain is from a study of shared clonotypes between healthy human individuals. Study-level background: Aged 18 to 49, the donors were two women and a few men.

Study findings and constraints: The represented genetic and exposure-history diversity was limited by the small number of donors.

Memory CD4+ cells were the fraction left after CD45RA+ naive selection. Details on this clone: Its specificity is not known.

The CDR3 is 16 amino acids. V shed 5 bases and J shed 4 bases, with 18 bases lying between them. Germline assignment: CDR1 SGHTA and CDR2 FQGTGA. Measured with immunoSEQ multiplex PCR; TCRdb has only the in-frame clones, and not every one. The repertoire holds over 950,000 clones, 60% to 80% seen once, with approximately 0.95% in the top ten. This chain joins TRBV7-3 and TRBJ2-1, with D maybe TRBD2 (6 bases). The sequence was collected from a man aged 18-30 years in good health. Some clones in this sample may be carry-over from other donors' samples. Material for sequencing was memory CD4+ T cells from PBMCs. The subset: CD45RA-negative fraction. The CDR3 bases are TGTGCCAGCAGCCCCCTCGGAGGGGTACGTTACAATGAGCAGTTCTTC. Translating it yields CASSPLGGVRYNEQFF.